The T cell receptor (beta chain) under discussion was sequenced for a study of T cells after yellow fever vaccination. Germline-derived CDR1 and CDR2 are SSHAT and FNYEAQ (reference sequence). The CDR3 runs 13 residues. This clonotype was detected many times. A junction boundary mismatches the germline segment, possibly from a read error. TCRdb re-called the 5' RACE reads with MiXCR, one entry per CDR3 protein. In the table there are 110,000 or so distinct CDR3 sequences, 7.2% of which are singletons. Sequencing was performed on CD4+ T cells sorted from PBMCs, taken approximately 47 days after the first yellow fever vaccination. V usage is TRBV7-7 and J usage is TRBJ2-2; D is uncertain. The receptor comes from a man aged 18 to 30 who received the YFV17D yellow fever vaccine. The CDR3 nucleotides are TGTGCTAGCAGCGCCTCGTGGACCGGGGAGCTGTTTTTT. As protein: CASSASWTGELFF.